This TCR beta chain was identified during a study of breast tumors, draining lymph nodes, adjacent tissues. Study-wide points: The lymph node origin of tumor T cells was framed as consistent with a hypothesis, not demonstrated. Luminal-like breast cancer showed significantly greater tumor-nontumor repertoire similarity than basal-like breast cancer did. Tumor repertoires ranked between lymph nodes and nontumor tissue in diversity, with V and J gene preferences. Most tumor T cells seemingly derive from lymph node, then expand in tumor.

The lymph nodes were axillary draining lymph nodes from breast cancer patients. TCRdb ran MiXCR on the multiplex PCR reads and lists one entry per CDR3 protein. The table records approximately 280,000 distinct CDR3 sequences, 30% of them present only once. This clonotype was detected many times. Its antigen is not identified. Germline values: CDR1 SGHDN, CDR2 FVKESK. CDR3 length equals 12 residues. The ends were cut back, 1 base at V and 3 bases at J, with 4 bases in the middle. The chain employs TRBV14 and TRBJ2-7, with unresolved D. Sequenced material: axillary lymph node tissue. The clonotype was recovered from a female donor with breast cancer. Some clones in this sample may be carry-over from other donors' samples. The CDR3: CASSQGFYEQYF. CDR3 nucleotides: TGTGCCAGCAGCCAAGGCTTCTACGAGCAGTACTTC.